This T cell receptor (beta chain) was identified during a study of beta chain features in type 1 diabetes. Sorting with CD45RO/CCR7/CD25/CD127/CD95/CD27 yielded naive, central memory, regulatory and stem-like memory CD4+ cells. Sorted populations all exceeded 95% purity. Expressed TCRB transcripts got sequenced, as all isolated RNA was reverse transcribed. Using immunoSEQ multiplex PCR, the repertoire was profiled, and TCRdb retains in-frame clones only, with some absent. The sample consists of 330,000 or so clones, about 20% of them appearing once. On this clone: Its target is unknown.

V shed 9 bases, J shed 2 bases, and the junction held 12 bases outside the gene matches. The CDR3 is 17 residues long. The study's findings and limits: Moderate yet significant TCRB CDR3 shortening was seen in Type 1 diabetes patients in all four CD4+ subsets. Whether HLA type affects TCRB rearrangement stayed undetermined in the present work.

The sequence was collected from a woman aged 18-29 years in good health. Material for sequencing was naive CD4+ T cells from blood. This chain links TRBV23-1 with TRBJ2-6; 8 bases align to TRBD2. TRBV23-1 is flagged as an ORF with uncertain function. The CDR3 loop reads CASLPGTRYTGANVLTF. The CDR3 region has the DNA TGCGCCAGTCTCCCCGGGACTAGGTATACTGGGGCCAACGTCCTGACTTTC.